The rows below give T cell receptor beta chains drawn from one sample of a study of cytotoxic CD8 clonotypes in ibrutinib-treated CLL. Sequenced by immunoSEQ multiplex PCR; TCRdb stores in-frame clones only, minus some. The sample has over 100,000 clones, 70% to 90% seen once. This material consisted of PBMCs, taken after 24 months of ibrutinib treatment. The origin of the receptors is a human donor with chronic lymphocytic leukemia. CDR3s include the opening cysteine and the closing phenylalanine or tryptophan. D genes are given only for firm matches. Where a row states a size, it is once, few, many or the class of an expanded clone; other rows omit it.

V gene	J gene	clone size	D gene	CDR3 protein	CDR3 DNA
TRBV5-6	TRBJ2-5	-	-	CASSSDTYGQTQYF	TGTGCCAGCAGCAGCGACACGTATGGACAGACCCAGTACTTC
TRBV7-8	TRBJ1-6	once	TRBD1	CASSPRDRGYNSPLHF	TGTGCCAGCAGCCCGCGGGACAGGGGATATAATTCACCCCTCCACTTT
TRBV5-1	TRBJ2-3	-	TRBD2	CASSLFRTSGTDTQYF	TGCGCCAGCAGCTTGTTTCGGACTAGCGGCACAGATACGCAGTATTTT
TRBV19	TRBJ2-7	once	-	CASSSPQGVEQYF	TGTGCCAGTAGTTCCCCGCAAGGGGTCGAGCAGTACTTC
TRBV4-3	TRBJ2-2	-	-	CASSREGANTGELFF	TGCGCCAGCAGCCGGGAAGGAGCGAACACCGGGGAGCTGTTTTTT
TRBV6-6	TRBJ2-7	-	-	CASSPHLGRSYEQYF	TGTGCCAGCAGTCCCCATTTGGGCCGCTCCTACGAGCAGTACTTC
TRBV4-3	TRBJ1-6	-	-	CASSQAWGRGSSYNSPLHF	TGCGCCAGCAGCCAAGCGTGGGGGAGGGGAAGCTCCTATAATTCACCCCTCCACTTT
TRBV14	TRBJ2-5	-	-	CASSQTLGTQYF	TGTGCCAGCAGCCAGACGCTAGGGACCCAGTACTTC
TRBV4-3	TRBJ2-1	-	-	CASSQEHSSYNEQFF	TGCGCCAGCAGCCAAGAGCACAGCTCCTACAATGAGCAGTTCTTC
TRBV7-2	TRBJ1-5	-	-	CASSSHRGPQHF	TGTGCCAGCAGCAGCCACCGCGGACCCCAGCATTTT
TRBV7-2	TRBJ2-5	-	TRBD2	CASSLGAGVETQYF	TGTGCCAGCAGCTTAGGAGCGGGAGTGGAGACCCAGTACTTC
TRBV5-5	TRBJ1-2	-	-	CASSSPGLLGNGYTF	TGTGCCAGCAGCTCACCCGGGCTTCTGGGCAATGGCTACACCTTC
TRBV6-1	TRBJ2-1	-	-	CASSWQAYNEQFF	TGTGCCAGCAGTTGGCAGGCCTACAATGAGCAGTTCTTC
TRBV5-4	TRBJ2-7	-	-	CASSLRGEQYF	TGTGCCAGCAGCTTAAGGGGCGAGCAGTACTTC
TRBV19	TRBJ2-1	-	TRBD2	CASTAGLAGTFEQFF	TGTGCCAGTACCGCCGGACTAGCGGGGACATTTGAGCAGTTCTTC
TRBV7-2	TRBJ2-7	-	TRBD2	CASSLEPGGNYGQYF	TGTGCCAGCAGCTTGGAACCGGGGGGGAATTACGGGCAGTACTTC
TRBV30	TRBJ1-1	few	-	CAWNPGGNTEAFF	TGTGCCTGGAACCCTGGGGGGAACACTGAAGCTTTCTTT
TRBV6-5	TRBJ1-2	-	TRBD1	CASSPGTGIFTF	TGTGCCAGCAGCCCCGGGACAGGGATTTTCACCTTC
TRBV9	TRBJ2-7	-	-	CASSPGGGGPSYEQYF	TGTGCCAGCAGCCCAGGGGGCGGGGGGCCCTCCTACGAGCAGTACTTC
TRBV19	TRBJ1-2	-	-	CASSNQGEGYGYTF	TGTGCCAGTAGTAATCAGGGCGAAGGCTATGGCTACACCTTC
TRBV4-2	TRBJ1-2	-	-	CASSQDSGLNYGYTF	TGTGCCAGCAGCCAAGATTCAGGGCTTAACTATGGCTACACCTTC
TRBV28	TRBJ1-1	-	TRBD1	CASRTGGRRETEAFF	TGTGCCAGCAGGACAGGGGGTAGGAGGGAAACTGAAGCTTTCTTT
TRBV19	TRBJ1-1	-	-	CASTPGQRNTEAFF	TGTGCCAGTACCCCGGGACAAAGGAACACTGAAGCTTTCTTT
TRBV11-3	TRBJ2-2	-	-	CASQGDFTGELFF	TGTGCCTCCCAAGGGGATTTCACCGGGGAGCTGTTTTTT
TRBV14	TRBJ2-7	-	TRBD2	CASSQAAGVGEQYF	TGTGCCAGCAGCCAAGCAGCGGGAGTTGGGGAGCAGTACTTC
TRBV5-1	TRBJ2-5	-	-	CASSARDHLGETQYF	TGCGCCAGCAGCGCGAGGGACCACCTAGGGGAGACCCAGTACTTC
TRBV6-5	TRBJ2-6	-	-	CASSPSSGANVLTF	TGTGCCAGCAGTCCAAGCTCTGGGGCCAACGTCCTGACTTTC
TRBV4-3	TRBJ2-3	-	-	CASSQERSAGTDTQYF	TGCGCCAGCAGCCAAGAAAGGTCTGCAGGGACAGATACGCAGTATTTT
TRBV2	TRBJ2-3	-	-	CASSETAGVGEDTQYF	TGTGCCAGCAGTGAAACGGCAGGGGTTGGAGAAGATACGCAGTATTTT
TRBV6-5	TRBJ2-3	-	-	CASSYYGGASTDTQYF	TGTGCCAGCAGTTACTATGGGGGAGCTAGCACAGATACGCAGTATTTT
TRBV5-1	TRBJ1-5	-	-	CASGEKGVHQPQHF	TGCGCCAGCGGTGAGAAGGGGGTACATCAGCCCCAGCATTTT
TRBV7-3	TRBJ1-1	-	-	CASSFSTTEAFF	TGTGCCAGCAGCTTCTCGACCACTGAAGCTTTCTTT
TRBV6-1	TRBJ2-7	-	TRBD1	CASRGQGAYYEQYF	TGTGCCAGCAGAGGACAGGGGGCCTACTACGAGCAGTACTTC
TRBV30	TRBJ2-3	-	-	CAWSFPAISTDTQYF	TGTGCCTGGAGTTTCCCTGCTATTAGCACAGATACGCAGTATTTT
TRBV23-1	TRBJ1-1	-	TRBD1	CASEDRANTEAFF	TGCGCCAGCGAAGACAGGGCAAACACTGAAGCTTTCTTT